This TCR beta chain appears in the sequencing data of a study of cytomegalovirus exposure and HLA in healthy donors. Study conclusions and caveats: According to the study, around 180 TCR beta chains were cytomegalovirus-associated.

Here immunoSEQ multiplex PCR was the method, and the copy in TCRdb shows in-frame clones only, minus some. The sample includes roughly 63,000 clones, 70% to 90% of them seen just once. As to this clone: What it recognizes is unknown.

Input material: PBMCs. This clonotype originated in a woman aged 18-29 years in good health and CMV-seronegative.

The CDR3 sequence: CASSLQTGMGVMNTEAFF. The CDR3 DNA sequence: TGTGCCAGCAGCTTACAGACAGGGATGGGAGTGATGAACACTGAAGCTTTCTTT. This sequence joins TRBV11-2 and TRBJ1-1; 7 nucleotides line up with TRBD1. From germline, CDR1 is SGHAT and CDR2 FQNNGV. The CDR3 sequence is 18 residues long. The V segment lost 2 bases and the J segment 0 bases; nucleotides outside the gene matches: 12.